The clone carrying this T cell receptor beta chain showed up just once. The antigen remains undetermined. This entry belongs to a study of shared clonotypes between healthy human individuals. About the study: Each donor's CD4 naive and CD4 memory cells filled three plates apiece, CD8 naive two, and CD8 memory one. Broader study findings: Against clonotypes common to all four donors, non-shared ones had lower generation probabilities.

At a deep level, the assay was run. Only in-frame clones appear in the TCRdb table, and some are missing; sequencing was by immunoSEQ multiplex PCR. In the table there are 2.3 million or so clones, approximately 95% of which are singletons. V lost 4 bases and J 2 bases, leaving 3 bases between the germline ends. The CDR3 has 12 residues. CDR1 is SGHRS and CDR2 is YFSETQ in the germline V gene. Splitting the CD4+ cells yielded a CD45RA+ naive subset and a CD45RA-negative memory subset. Material: naive CD4+ T cells from PBMCs. Subset in this sample: CD45RA+ positively selected. The gene calls are TRBV5-1 and TRBJ2-2, with D unresolved. The source is a man between 18 and 35 years old in good health. Some clones in this sample may be carry-over from other donors' samples. As DNA, the CDR3 is TGCGCCAGCAGCGCAAACACCGGGGAGCTGTTTTTT. Its translation: CASSANTGELFF.